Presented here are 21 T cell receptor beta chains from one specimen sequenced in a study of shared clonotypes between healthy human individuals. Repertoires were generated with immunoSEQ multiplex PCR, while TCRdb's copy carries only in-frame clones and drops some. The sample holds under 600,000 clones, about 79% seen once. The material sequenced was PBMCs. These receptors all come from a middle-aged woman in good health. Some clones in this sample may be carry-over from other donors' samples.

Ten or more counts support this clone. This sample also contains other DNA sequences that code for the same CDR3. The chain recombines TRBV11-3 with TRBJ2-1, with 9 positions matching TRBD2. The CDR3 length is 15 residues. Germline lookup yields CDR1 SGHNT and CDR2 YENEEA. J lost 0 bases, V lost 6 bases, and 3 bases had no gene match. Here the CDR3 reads CASSLAGSSYNEQFF. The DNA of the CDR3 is TGTGCCAGCAGTCTAGCGGGGAGCTCCTACAATGAGCAGTTCTTC.

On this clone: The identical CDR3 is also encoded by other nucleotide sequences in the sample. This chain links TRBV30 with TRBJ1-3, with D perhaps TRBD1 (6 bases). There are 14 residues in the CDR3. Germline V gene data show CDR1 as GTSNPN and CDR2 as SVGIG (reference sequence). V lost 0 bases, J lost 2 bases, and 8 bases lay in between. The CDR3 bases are TGTGCCTGGAGTGTAGGGGGGGCTGGAAACACCATATATTTT. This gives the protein CAWSVGGAGNTIYF.

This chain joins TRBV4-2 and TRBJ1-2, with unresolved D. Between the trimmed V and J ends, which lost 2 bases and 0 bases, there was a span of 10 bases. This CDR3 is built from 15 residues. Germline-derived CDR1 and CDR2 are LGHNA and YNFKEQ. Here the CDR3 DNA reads TGTGCCAGCAGCCAAAGGTGGGGAGCTAACTATGGCTACACCTTC. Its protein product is CASSQRWGANYGYTF.

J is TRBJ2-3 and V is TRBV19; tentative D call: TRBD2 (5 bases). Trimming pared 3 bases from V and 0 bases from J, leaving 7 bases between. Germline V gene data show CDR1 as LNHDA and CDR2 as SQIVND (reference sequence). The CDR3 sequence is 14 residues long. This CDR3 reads CASSIGVSTDTQYF. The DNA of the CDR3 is TGTGCCAGTAGTATCGGGGTCAGCACAGATACGCAGTATTTT.

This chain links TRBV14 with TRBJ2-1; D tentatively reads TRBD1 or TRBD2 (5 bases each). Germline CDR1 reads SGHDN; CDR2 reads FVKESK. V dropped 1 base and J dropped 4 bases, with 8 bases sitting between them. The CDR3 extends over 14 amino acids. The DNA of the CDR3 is TGTGCCAGCAGCCAAGGGGGACCTTACAATGAGCAGTTCTTC. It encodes CASSQGGPYNEQFF.

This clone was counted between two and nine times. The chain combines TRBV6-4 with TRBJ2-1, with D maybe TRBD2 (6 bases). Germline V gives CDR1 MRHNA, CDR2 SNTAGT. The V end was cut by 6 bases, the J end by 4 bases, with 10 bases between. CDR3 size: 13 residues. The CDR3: CASSPGEYNEQFF. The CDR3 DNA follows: TGTGCCAGCAGCCCGGGAGAGTACAATGAGCAGTTCTTC.

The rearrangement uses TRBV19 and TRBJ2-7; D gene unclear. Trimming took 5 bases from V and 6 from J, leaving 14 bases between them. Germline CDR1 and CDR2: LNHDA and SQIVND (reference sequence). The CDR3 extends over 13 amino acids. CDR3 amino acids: CASSQVVGAEQYF. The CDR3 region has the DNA TGTGCCAGTAGTCAAGTGGTGGGTGCCGAGCAGTACTTC.

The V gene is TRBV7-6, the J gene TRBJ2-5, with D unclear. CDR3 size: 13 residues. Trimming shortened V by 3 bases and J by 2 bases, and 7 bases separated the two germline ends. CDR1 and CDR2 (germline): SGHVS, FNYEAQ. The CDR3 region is CASSFLGQETQYF. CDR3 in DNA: TGTGCCAGCAGCTTCCTCGGGCAAGAGACCCAGTACTTC.

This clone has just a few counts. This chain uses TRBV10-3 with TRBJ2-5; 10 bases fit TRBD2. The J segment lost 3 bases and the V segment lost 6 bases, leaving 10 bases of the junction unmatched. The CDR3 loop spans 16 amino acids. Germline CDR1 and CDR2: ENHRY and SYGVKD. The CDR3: CAIRDSSGSSKETQYF. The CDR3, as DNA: TGTGCCATCAGAGACTCTAGCGGGAGTTCGAAAGAGACCCAGTACTTC.

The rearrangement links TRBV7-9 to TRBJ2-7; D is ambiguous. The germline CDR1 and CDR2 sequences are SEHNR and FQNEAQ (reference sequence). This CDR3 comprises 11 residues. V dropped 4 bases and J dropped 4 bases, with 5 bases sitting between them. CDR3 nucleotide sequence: TGTGCCAGCAGCTACACTTACGAGCAGTACTTC. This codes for CASSYTYEQYF.

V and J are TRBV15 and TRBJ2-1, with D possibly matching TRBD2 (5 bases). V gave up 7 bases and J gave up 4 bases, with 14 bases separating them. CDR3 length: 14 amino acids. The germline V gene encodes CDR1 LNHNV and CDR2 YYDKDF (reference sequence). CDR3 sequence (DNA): TGTGCCACCAACCCCGGAGGACGATACAATGAGCAGTTCTTC. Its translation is CATNPGGRYNEQFF.

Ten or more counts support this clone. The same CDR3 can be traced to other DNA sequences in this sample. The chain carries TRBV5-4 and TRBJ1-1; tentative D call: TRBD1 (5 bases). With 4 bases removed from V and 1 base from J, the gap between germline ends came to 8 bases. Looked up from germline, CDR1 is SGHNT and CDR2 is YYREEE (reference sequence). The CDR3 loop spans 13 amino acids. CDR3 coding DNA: TGTGCCAGCAGCCCAGGACAGAACACTGAAGCTTTCTTT. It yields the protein CASSPGQNTEAFF.

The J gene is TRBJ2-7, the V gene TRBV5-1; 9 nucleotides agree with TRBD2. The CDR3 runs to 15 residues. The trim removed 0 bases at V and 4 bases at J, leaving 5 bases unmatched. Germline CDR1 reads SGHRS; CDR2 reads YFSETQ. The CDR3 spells CASSLVLAGEYEQYF. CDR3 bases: TGCGCCAGCAGCTTGGTATTAGCGGGAGAGTACGAGCAGTACTTC.

For the CDR3, the DNA is TGCAGCGTTGAACGTGGAGGGGGGGTCCAAGAGACCCAGTACTTC. This gives the protein CSVERGGGVQETQYF. The chain is built from TRBV29-1 and TRBJ2-5; possibly TRBD2 for D (7 bases). The germline V and J ends were trimmed by 2 bases and 1 base, with 14 bases remaining between them. The germline V gene encodes CDR1 SQVTM and CDR2 ANQGSEA. The CDR3 has 15 residues.

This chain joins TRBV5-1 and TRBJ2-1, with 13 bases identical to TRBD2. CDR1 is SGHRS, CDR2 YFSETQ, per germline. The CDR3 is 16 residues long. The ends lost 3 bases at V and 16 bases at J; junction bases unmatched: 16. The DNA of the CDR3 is TGCGCCAGCAGCTCCACCGTGAGCGGACTAGCGGGAGCTTTTTTCTTC. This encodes CASSSTVSGLAGAFFF. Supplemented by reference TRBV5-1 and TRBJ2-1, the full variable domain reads KAGVTQTPRYLIKTRGQQVTLSCSPISGHRSVSWYQQTPGQGLQFLFEYFSETQRNKGNFPGRFSGRQFSNSRSEMNVSTLELGDSALYLCASSSTVSGLAGAFFFGPGTRLTVL.

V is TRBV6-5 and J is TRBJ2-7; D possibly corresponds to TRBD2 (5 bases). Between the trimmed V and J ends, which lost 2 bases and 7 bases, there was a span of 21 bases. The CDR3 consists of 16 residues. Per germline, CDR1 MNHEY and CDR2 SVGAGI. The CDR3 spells CASSYSRGSFSGEQYF. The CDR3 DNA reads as TGTGCCAGCAGTTACAGCCGCGGATCCTTTTCGGGGGAGCAGTACTTC.

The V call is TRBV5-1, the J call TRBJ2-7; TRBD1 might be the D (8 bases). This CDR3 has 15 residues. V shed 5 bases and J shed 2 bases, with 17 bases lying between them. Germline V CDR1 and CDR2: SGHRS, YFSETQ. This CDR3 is CASRERQGTTYEQYF. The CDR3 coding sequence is TGCGCCAGCAGGGAACGACAGGGGACTACCTACGAGCAGTACTTC. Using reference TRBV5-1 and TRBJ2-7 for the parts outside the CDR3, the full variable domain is KAGVTQTPRYLIKTRGQQVTLSCSPISGHRSVSWYQQTPGQGLQFLFEYFSETQRNKGNFPGRFSGRQFSNSRSEMNVSTLELGDSALYLCASRERQGTTYEQYFGPGTRLTVT.

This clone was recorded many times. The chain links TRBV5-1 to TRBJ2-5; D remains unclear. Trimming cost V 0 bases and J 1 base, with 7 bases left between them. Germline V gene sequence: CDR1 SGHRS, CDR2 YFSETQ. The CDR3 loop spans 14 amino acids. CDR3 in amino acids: CASSLDSRQETQYF. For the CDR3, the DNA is TGCGCCAGCAGCTTGGACAGCCGCCAAGAGACCCAGTACTTC. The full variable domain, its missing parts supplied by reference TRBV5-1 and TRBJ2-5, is KAGVTQTPRYLIKTRGQQVTLSCSPISGHRSVSWYQQTPGQGLQFLFEYFSETQRNKGNFPGRFSGRQFSNSRSEMNVSTLELGDSALYLCASSLDSRQETQYFGPGTRLLVL.

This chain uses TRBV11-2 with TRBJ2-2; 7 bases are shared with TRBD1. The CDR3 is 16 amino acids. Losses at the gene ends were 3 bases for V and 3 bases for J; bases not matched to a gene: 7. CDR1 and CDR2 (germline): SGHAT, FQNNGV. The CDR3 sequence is CASSLRQGTDTGELFF. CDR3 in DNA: TGTGCCAGCAGCTTGCGACAGGGCACGGACACCGGGGAGCTGTTTTTT.

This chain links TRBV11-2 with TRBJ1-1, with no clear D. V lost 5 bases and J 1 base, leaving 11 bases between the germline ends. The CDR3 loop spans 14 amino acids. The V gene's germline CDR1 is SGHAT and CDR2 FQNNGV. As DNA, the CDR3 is TGTGCCAGCAGCATAGCAGGAGCGAACACTGAAGCTTTCTTT. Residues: CASSIAGANTEAFF.

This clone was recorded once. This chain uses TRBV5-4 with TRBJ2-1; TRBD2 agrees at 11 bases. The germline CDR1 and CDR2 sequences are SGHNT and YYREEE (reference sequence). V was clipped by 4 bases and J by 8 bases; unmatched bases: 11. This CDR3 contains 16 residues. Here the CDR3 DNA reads TGTGCCAGCAGCCCTAGCGTAGCGGGAGGGCCAGATGAGCAGTTCTTC. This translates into CASSPSVAGGPDEQFF. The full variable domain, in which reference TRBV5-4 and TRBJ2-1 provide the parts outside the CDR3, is ETGVTQSPTHLIKTRGQQVTLRCSSQSGHNTVSWYQQALGQGPQFIFQYYREEENGRGNFPPRFSGLQFPNYSSELNVNALELDDSALYLCASSPSVAGGPDEQFFGPGTRLTVL.